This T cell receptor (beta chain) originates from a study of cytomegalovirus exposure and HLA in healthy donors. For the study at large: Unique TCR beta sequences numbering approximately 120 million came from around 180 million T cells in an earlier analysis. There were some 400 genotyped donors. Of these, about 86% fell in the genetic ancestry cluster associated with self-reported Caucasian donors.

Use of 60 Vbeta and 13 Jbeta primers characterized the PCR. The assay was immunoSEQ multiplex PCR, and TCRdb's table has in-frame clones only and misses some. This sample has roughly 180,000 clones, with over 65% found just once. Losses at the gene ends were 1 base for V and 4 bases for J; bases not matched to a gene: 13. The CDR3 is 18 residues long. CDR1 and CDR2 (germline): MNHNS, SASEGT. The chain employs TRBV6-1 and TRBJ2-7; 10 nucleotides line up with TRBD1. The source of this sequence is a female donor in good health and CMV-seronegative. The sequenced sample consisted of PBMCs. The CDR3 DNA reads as TGTGCCAGCAGTGAAGGGACAGGGGGAGCGGTCTCCGGGTACGAGCAGTACTTC. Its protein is CASSEGTGGAVSGYEQYF.